The 23 T cell receptor beta chains below were found in one sample sequenced in a study of T cells in Graves' hyperthyroidism and ophthalmopathy (dated by TCRdb to between 2018 and 2021). Library prep was done by multiplex PCR. TCRdb lists the instrument as Illumina HiSeq 2000. TCR beta CDR3 regions were amplified from RNA transcripts. A first-round RT-PCR of the TCR CDR3 used the HTBI primer set with the Qiagen OneStep RT-PCR kit. TCRdb redid the processing of the public reads, applying fastp at Q25 and MiXCR, and retained in-frame beta chains. Each entry is one CDR3 protein sequence, shown with its most common DNA and genes. The sample has some 740,000 distinct CDR3 sequences on record, around 15% of them singletons. The leading ten clones occupy about 10% of the sample. The sequenced sample was blood. The receptor set was obtained from a woman between 18 and 29 years old with Graves' hyperthyroidism.

This clonotype was counted many times. The chain links TRBV7-6 to TRBJ2-1, with a weak D call TRBD1 (5 bases). There are 16 residues in the CDR3. Germline V gives CDR1 SGHVS, CDR2 FNYEAQ. The ends were cut back, 1 base at V and 8 bases at J, with 18 bases in the middle. The CDR3 bases are TGTGCCAGCAGCTTAGGAACAGGACCAGATTTTTATGAGCAGTTCTTC. This gives the protein CASSLGTGPDFYEQFF.

This chain links TRBV7-9 with TRBJ1-1, with D tentatively TRBD1 (5 bases). Trimming cost V 2 bases and J 11 bases, with 12 bases left between them. This CDR3 has 12 amino acids. The germline V gene encodes CDR1 SEHNR and CDR2 FQNEAQ (reference sequence). CDR3 sequence reads: CASSLPGGWAFF. The CDR3 DNA reads TGTGCCAGCAGCTTACCGGGGGGTTGGGCTTTCTTT.

This clonotype was detected many times. V and J are TRBV2 and TRBJ2-7; D unclear. Trimming removed 4 bases at V and 3 bases at J, with 10 bases between. This CDR3 region has 13 residues. The germline V gene has CDR1 SNHLY and CDR2 FYNNEI. CDR3: CASSGMGYYEQYF. The CDR3, as DNA: TGTGCCAGCAGTGGCATGGGGTACTACGAGCAGTACTTC.

This clonotype was recorded many times. The rearrangement links TRBV7-9 to TRBJ1-1, with D possibly TRBD1 on 5 matching bases. Germline lookup yields CDR1 SEHNR and CDR2 FQNEAQ (reference sequence). Trimming stripped 6 bases from V and 1 base from J, with 18 bases between. The CDR3 is made up of 16 amino acids. The CDR3 loop reads CASSQSKVGGNTEAFF. The CDR3 region has the DNA TGTGCCAGCAGTCAAAGTAAGGTTGGGGGGAACACTGAAGCTTTCTTT.

This clonotype has only a few counts. The J gene is TRBJ1-1, the V gene TRBV4-3; D call uncertain. The CDR3 contains 14 residues. V lost 2 bases and J 1 base, leaving 8 bases between the germline ends. Germline CDR1 LGHNA, CDR2 YSLEER. CDR3 protein: CASSQSLGNTEAFF. DNA for the CDR3: TGCGCCAGCAGCCAATCCCTCGGGAACACTGAAGCTTTCTTT.

This clonotype was detected ten times or more. The chain employs TRBV28 and TRBJ2-3; perhaps TRBD1 as D (6 bases). V was clipped by 5 bases and J by 6 bases, with 12 bases between them. Germline V lookup: CDR1 MDHEN, CDR2 SYDVKM. This CDR3 comprises 13 residues. The CDR3 here is CASSKQGRDTQYF. For the CDR3, the DNA is TGTGCCAGCAGTAAACAGGGAAGGGATACGCAGTATTTT.

This clonotype came up a few times. The chain employs TRBV7-2 and TRBJ2-6, with 10 positions matching TRBD1. CDR3 size: 16 residues. The germline gives CDR1 SGHTA, CDR2 FQGNSA. Trimming at V came to 1 base and at J to 15 bases, leaving 12 bases not matched to a gene. CDR3 sequence reads: CASSLGLTGGGSGLTF. As DNA, the CDR3 is TGTGCCAGCAGCTTAGGGCTGACAGGGGGCGGTAGCGGCCTGACTTTC.

This clonotype has at least ten counts. This sequence joins TRBV15 and TRBJ2-3, with a weak D call TRBD1 (6 bases). Trimming shortened V by 0 bases and J by 2 bases, and 9 bases separated the two germline ends. The CDR3 has 15 residues. Germline CDR1 LNHNV, CDR2 YYDKDF (reference sequence). CDR3 region: CATSREDRATDTQYF. CDR3 in DNA: TGTGCCACCAGCAGAGAGGACAGAGCCACAGATACGCAGTATTTT.

This clonotype has at least ten counts. The chain uses TRBV27 and TRBJ2-7; 10 bases fit TRBD1. With 4 bases clipped from V and 7 bases from J, the junction kept 13 bases outside the gene matches. Germline loops: CDR1 MNHEY, CDR2 SMNVEV (reference sequence). The length of the CDR3 is 16 residues. Written as DNA, the CDR3 is TGTGCCAGCAGTTCAACCGGGACAGGGGTTCTGAGGGAGCAGTACTTC. Amino acid sequence: CASSSTGTGVLREQYF.

This clonotype was seen many times. This chain connects TRBV6-5 to TRBJ2-2; possibly TRBD2 for D (5 bases). Germline lookup yields CDR1 MNHEY and CDR2 SVGAGI. The CDR3 is 16 amino acids. V lost 2 bases and J lost 4, with 14 bases in between. CDR3 DNA: TGTGCCAGCAGTTACGCTAAAGGAGGCGTCACCGGGGAGCTGTTTTTT. As protein: CASSYAKGGVTGELFF.

This clonotype occurred a few times. The V and J genes are TRBV5-4 and TRBJ1-1; 9 nucleotides match TRBD1. Germline V lookup: CDR1 SGHNT, CDR2 YYREEE (reference sequence). Trimming removed 4 bases from V and 3 bases from J; junction bases left unmatched: 4. CDR3 size: 14 residues. The CDR3 reads CASSGGQGDTEAFF. The CDR3 nucleotides read TGTGCCAGCAGCGGGGGACAGGGCGACACTGAAGCTTTCTTT.

The chain employs TRBV20-1 and TRBJ2-7, with D unresolved. Germline values: CDR1 DFQATT, CDR2 SNEGSKA (reference sequence). This CDR3 has 11 residues. V was pared by 6 bases and J by 6 bases, with 12 bases between. DNA of the CDR3: TGCAGTGCCCGGACCACAAGCGAGCAGTACTTC. Its protein is CSARTTSEQYF.

This clonotype was observed a handful of times. The chain joins TRBV6-1 to TRBJ2-5; the match to TRBD2 covers 7 bases. The CDR3 covers 19 residues. The germline V gene encodes CDR1 MNHNS and CDR2 SASEGT. Trimming took 7 bases from V and 1 from J; bases not matched to a gene: 21. In DNA form, the CDR3 reads TGTGCCAGCACTCAAGGGGACGGGAGGCAGCTTTGGAGCCAAGAGACCCAGTACTTC. This encodes CASTQGDGRQLWSQETQYF.

The rearrangement uses TRBV6-2 or TRBV6-3 and TRBJ2-7, with D tentatively TRBD2 (7 bases). Trimming removed 0 bases from V and 3 bases from J, with 18 bases in between. The CDR3 loop spans 17 amino acids. Germline CDR1 reads MNHEY; CDR2 reads SVGEGT. The CDR3 DNA reads TGTGCCAGCAGTTACTCAAGCTCGGGGGGCGGACTCTACGAGCAGTACTTC. It codes for CASSYSSSGGGLYEQYF.

This clonotype was counted at least ten times. This chain connects TRBV11-3 to TRBJ2-1; 13 positions agree with TRBD2. Germline V gives CDR1 SGHNT, CDR2 YENEEA. The CDR3 contains 16 residues. V lost 2 bases to trimming and J lost 9 bases; unmatched junction nucleotides: 7. CDR3 region: CASSLPGLAGEGEQFF. The CDR3 DNA is TGTGCCAGCAGCTTACCTGGACTAGCGGGAGAGGGTGAGCAGTTCTTC.

The rearrangement uses TRBV7-9 and TRBJ2-6, with D possibly matching TRBD1 (5 bases). The germline V and J ends were trimmed by 5 bases and 2 bases, with 7 bases remaining between them. Germline CDR1 reads SEHNR; CDR2 reads FQNEAQ (reference sequence). This CDR3 spans 14 amino acids. DNA for the CDR3: TGTGCCAGCAGCACGACAGCTGGGGCCAACGTCCTGACTTTC. Protein: CASSTTAGANVLTF. Variable domain in full (rest from reference TRBV7-9 and TRBJ2-6): DTGVSQNPRHKITKRGQNVTFRCDPISEHNRLYWYRQTLGQGPEFLTYFQNEAQLEKSRLLSDRFSAERPKGSFSTLEIQRTEQGDSAMYLCASSTTAGANVLTFGAGSRLTVL.

The chain links TRBV24-1 to TRBJ2-1; TRBD2 matches at 16 bases. This CDR3 is 21 amino acids long. Germline V gene sequence: CDR1 KGHDR, CDR2 SFDVKD. Losses at the gene ends were 4 bases for V and 2 bases for J; bases not matched to a gene: 13. The CDR3 loop is CATSDSTAGTSGRGAYNEQFF. Written as DNA, the CDR3 is TGTGCCACCAGTGACTCCACTGCCGGGACTAGCGGGAGGGGAGCCTACAATGAGCAGTTCTTC.

At least ten counts were recorded for this clonotype. The chain couples TRBV12-3 or TRBV12-4 to TRBJ2-3, with 8 nucleotides matching TRBD2. V shed 6 bases and J 1 base; nucleotides not matched to a gene: 12. CDR3 length: 17 amino acids. CDR3 coding DNA: TGTGCCAGCAGCTTGAAAGGTAGCGGGGCAGGCACAGATACGCAGTATTTT. Its translation is CASSLKGSGAGTDTQYF.

This clonotype has just a few counts. V gene TRBV6-1 combines with J gene TRBJ2-5, with a tentative D call TRBD2 (7 bases). From germline, CDR1 is MNHNS and CDR2 SASEGT. The CDR3 is made up of 15 amino acids. The V and J ends lost 6 bases and 3 bases respectively, with 17 bases between them. CDR3 amino acids: CASSPGASGEETQYF. The CDR3 nucleotides are TGTGCCAGCAGCCCGGGGGCTAGCGGTGAAGAGACCCAGTACTTC.

In this sample, this clonotype turned up many times. CDR3 nucleotide sequence: TGTGCCAGCAGTTTAAAGGGGATCCCCACGCAGCCCCAGCATTTT. Its protein product is CASSLKGIPTQPQHF. This chain joins TRBV27 and TRBJ1-5; perhaps TRBD1 as D (5 bases). The ends were cut back, 2 bases at V and 7 bases at J, with 15 bases in the middle. In germline, CDR1 is MNHEY, CDR2 SMNVEV (reference sequence). This CDR3 has 15 amino acids.

This clonotype has a count of ten or more. The chain uses TRBV2 and TRBJ1-4; D gene unclear. The CDR3 totals 12 residues. Germline V lookup: CDR1 SNHLY, CDR2 FYNNEI. The V end was cut by 7 bases, the J end by 3 bases, with 6 bases between. The CDR3 DNA reads TGTGCCAGCACGGGCTCTAATGAAAAACTGTTTTTT. This translates into CASTGSNEKLFF.

This clonotype was detected many times. V usage is TRBV30 and J usage is TRBJ1-1; D not resolved. The ends were cut back, 0 bases at V and 11 bases at J, with 25 bases in the middle. CDR1 and CDR2 from the germline V gene are GTSNPN and SVGIG (reference sequence). This CDR3 is built from 16 residues. The CDR3 sequence is CAWSVRWQPGGGRAFF. The CDR3 nucleotides are TGTGCCTGGAGTGTACGTTGGCAGCCCGGAGGCGGACGGGCTTTCTTT. Filled out from reference TRBV30 and TRBJ1-1, the complete variable domain reads SQTIHQWPATLVQPVGSPLSLECTVEGTSNPNLYWYRQAAGRGLQLLFYSVGIGQISSEVPQNLSASRPQDRQFILSSKKLLLSDSGFYLCAWSVRWQPGGGRAFFGQGTRLTVV.

This clonotype showed up many times. The gene calls are TRBV7-2 and TRBJ2-1, with 9 positions matching TRBD2. V lost 4 bases, J lost 7 bases, and 11 bases stayed unmatched. There are 16 residues in the CDR3. Looked up from germline, CDR1 is SGHTA and CDR2 is FQGNSA. The CDR3 nucleotides are TGTGCCAGCAGCTCCCGGACTAGCGATGGGAGGAATGAGCAGTTCTTC. Its protein product is CASSSRTSDGRNEQFF.